Shown below are 18 T cell receptor beta chains from a single sample sequenced in a study of shared clonotypes between healthy human individuals. Clones were sequenced by immunoSEQ multiplex PCR, and TCRdb holds only the in-frame ones, with some missing. Counted here are about 600,000 clones, around 78% occurring once; the ten biggest clones make up about 11%. Sequenced sample: PBMCs. These receptors were collected from a woman in her thirties or forties in good health. Some clones in this sample may be carry-over from other donors' samples.

The chain joins TRBV5-6 to TRBJ2-6; the D gene is possibly TRBD2 (6 bases). The length of the CDR3 is 15 residues. V gave up 4 bases and J gave up 1 base, with 9 bases separating them. Germline CDR1 and CDR2: SGHDT and YYEEEE. The CDR3 coding sequence is TGTGCCAGCAGCCCGGGACTTTCTGGGGCCAACGTCCTGACTTTC. This translates into CASSPGLSGANVLTF.

V usage is TRBV5-1 and J usage is TRBJ2-5; D is possibly TRBD1 (6 bases). With the DNA end fitting TRBJ2-7 better, the J assignment may be wrong. This CDR3 has 14 residues. The germline gives CDR1 SGHRS, CDR2 YFSETQ. CDR3: CASSLQQGVNEQYF. The CDR3 DNA follows: TGCGCCAGCAGCTTGCAACAGGGAGTTAACGAGCAGTACTTC.

V is TRBV29-1 and J is TRBJ2-3; 7 nucleotides line up with TRBD2. Germline CDR1 reads SQVTM; CDR2 reads ANQGSEA. The CDR3 covers 14 residues. The junction had 6 bases not matched to a gene; V was cut back by 5 bases and J by 1 base. The DNA for the CDR3 is TGCAGCGTTCAAGGCGGGAGCGGCACAGATACGCAGTATTTT. This gives the protein CSVQGGSGTDTQYF.

For the CDR3, the DNA is TGTGCCAGCAGCTTAGAGGACAGGGGATCGAACACTGAAGCTTTCTTT. Translation gives CASSLEDRGSNTEAFF. The V and J genes are TRBV7-3 and TRBJ1-1; 9 bases agree with TRBD1. This CDR3 has 16 residues. The junction had 5 bases not matched to a gene; V was cut back by 2 bases and J by 1 base. CDR1 is SGHTA, CDR2 FQGTGA, per germline.

The chain joins TRBV6-5 to TRBJ2-3, with 7 bases that match TRBD2. The CDR3 runs 14 residues. V lost 0 bases to trimming and J lost 8 bases; unmatched junction nucleotides: 5. Germline-derived CDR1 and CDR2 are MNHEY and SVGAGI. CDR3 DNA sequence: TGTGCCAGCAGTTACTCGATTGCTAGCGGTACGCAGTATTTT. Translated: CASSYSIASGTQYF.

This chain joins TRBV9 and TRBJ1-3, with D uncertain. The germline V and J ends were trimmed by 3 bases and 1 base, with 8 bases remaining between them. Germline CDR1 is SGDLS and CDR2 is YYNGEE. The CDR3 totals 14 residues. The CDR3 is CASSGLLSGNTIYF. CDR3 sequence (DNA): TGTGCCAGCAGCGGCCTACTATCTGGAAACACCATATATTTT. Variable domain in full (rest from reference TRBV9 and TRBJ1-3): DSGVTQTPKHLITATGQRVTLRCSPRSGDLSVYWYQQSLDQGLQFLIQYYNGEERAKGNILERFSAQQFPDLHSELNLSSLELGDSALYFCASSGLLSGNTIYFGEGSWLTVV.

This chain links TRBV5-1 with TRBJ2-1; TRBD2 might be the D (6 bases). The CDR3 has 19 residues. Germline assignment: CDR1 SGHRS and CDR2 YFSETQ. V gave up 0 bases and J gave up 2 bases, with 21 bases separating them. The CDR3 DNA reads TGCGCCAGCAGCTTGGTTTTCATCCGCGGGGATTCACCCTACAATGAGCAGTTCTTC. Its protein product is CASSLVFIRGDSPYNEQFF.

V is TRBV18 and J is TRBJ2-5; maybe TRBD1 (6 bases). V shed 5 bases and J shed 1 base, with 14 bases lying between them. The CDR3 has 15 amino acids. The V gene's germline CDR1 is KGHSH and CDR2 LQKENI. CDR3 protein: CASSTTGPTQETQYF. DNA of the CDR3: TGTGCCAGCTCAACGACAGGACCTACCCAAGAGACCCAGTACTTC.

The genes are TRBV4-1 and TRBJ2-1; the match to TRBD2 covers 13 bases. Losses at the gene ends were 2 bases for V and 3 bases for J; bases not matched to a gene: 7. The CDR3 totals 18 residues. Germline-derived CDR1 and CDR2 are MGHRA and YSYEKL. As DNA, the CDR3 is TGCGCCAGCAGCCAACCGACTAGCGGGAGGTCCCGCTACAATGAGCAGTTCTTC. This gives the protein CASSQPTSGRSRYNEQFF.

This chain uses TRBV7-2 with TRBJ2-1; 11 bases are shared with TRBD2. Per germline, CDR1 SGHTA and CDR2 FQGNSA. The CDR3 has 17 amino acids. The junction had 21 bases not matched to a gene; V was cut back by 5 bases and J by 15 bases. The DNA for the CDR3 is TGTGCCAGCAGCCCCAGAACCTTTAGCGGGAGGGCTGGCACGCCGTTCTTC. It encodes CASSPRTFSGRAGTPFF.

The chain has TRBV7-2 and TRBJ2-2; TRBD2 matches 9 bases. CDR1 is SGHTA, CDR2 FQGNSA, per germline. The CDR3 contains 16 residues. With V trimmed by 1 base and J by 6 bases, 6 bases remained unmatched. In nucleotides, the CDR3 is TGTGCCAGCAGCTTAGAGGGGGGACTAGCCGCCGGGGAGCTGTTTTTT. This codes for CASSLEGGLAAGELFF.

For the CDR3, the DNA is TGCAGCGTCTTACACGCTGAAGCTTTCTTT. It encodes CSVLHAEAFF. The V call is TRBV29-1, the J call TRBJ1-1; no definite D call. The CDR3 consists of 10 residues. Germline V gene lookup returns CDR1 SQVTM and CDR2 ANQGSEA. V lost 6 bases to trimming and J lost 6 bases, with 8 bases between them.

This chain's CDR3 is CASSLNLAGHEQYF. The CDR3 DNA follows: TGCGCCAGCAGCTTGAACCTAGCGGGACACGAGCAGTACTTC. V gene TRBV5-1 combines with J gene TRBJ2-7; 9 nucleotides line up with TRBD2. V lost 1 base, J lost 5 bases, and 4 bases stayed unmatched. Germline CDR1 and CDR2: SGHRS and YFSETQ. CDR3 length equals 14 residues.

In DNA form, the CDR3 reads TGCGCCAGCAGCTTGTGGGCAGTCTCAGATACGCAGTATTTT. It encodes CASSLWAVSDTQYF. The rearrangement links TRBV5-1 to TRBJ2-3; D is ambiguous. Trimming shortened V by 1 base and J by 4 bases, and 10 bases separated the two germline ends. Germline V gives CDR1 SGHRS, CDR2 YFSETQ. The CDR3 has 14 residues. The full variable domain, rest sourced from reference TRBV5-1 and TRBJ2-3, is KAGVTQTPRYLIKTRGQQVTLSCSPISGHRSVSWYQQTPGQGLQFLFEYFSETQRNKGNFPGRFSGRQFSNSRSEMNVSTLELGDSALYLCASSLWAVSDTQYFGPGTRLTVL.

The gene calls are TRBV14 and TRBJ2-7, with 9 bases lining up with TRBD2. The germline gives CDR1 SGHDN, CDR2 FVKESK. There are 17 residues in the CDR3. V lost 0 bases to trimming and J lost 2 bases; unmatched junction nucleotides: 8. CDR3 protein: CASSQDWGTSRAYEQYF. CDR3 DNA: TGTGCCAGCAGCCAAGATTGGGGGACTAGCAGAGCCTACGAGCAGTACTTC.

This chain joins TRBV15 and TRBJ1-2; D may be TRBD1 (6 bases). The length of the CDR3 is 15 residues. V lost 1 base, J lost 4 bases, and 13 bases lay in between. Germline V gene sequence: CDR1 LNHNV, CDR2 YYDKDF (reference sequence). The CDR3 DNA is TGTGCCACCAGCAGAGTGGGGGCTGGATCCTATGGCTACACCTTC. This sequence encodes CATSRVGAGSYGYTF.

About this clone itself: The likely explanation is a read error, given a far larger clone one base away. The rearrangement links TRBV30 to TRBJ1-1, with D possibly matching TRBD1 (6 bases). CDR3 length: 13 amino acids. From germline, CDR1 is GTSNPN and CDR2 SVGIG (reference sequence). CDR3 nucleotide sequence: TGTGCCTGGACCAGGCAGAAGGACAGTGAAGCTCTCTTT. The encoded protein is CAWTRQKDSEALF. The complete variable domain, with remaining parts taken from reference TRBV30 and TRBJ1-1, reads SQTIHQWPATLVQPVGSPLSLECTVEGTSNPNLYWYRQAAGRGLQLLFYSVGIGQISSEVPQNLSASRPQDRQFILSSKKLLLSDSGFYLCAWTRQKDSEALFGQGTRLTVV.

The J gene is TRBJ2-5, the V gene TRBV7-9; D may be TRBD2 (6 bases). V was trimmed by 10 bases and J by 2 bases, leaving 20 bases between them. The CDR3 loop spans 15 amino acids. From germline, CDR1 is SEHNR and CDR2 FQNEAQ (reference sequence). The CDR3 region has the DNA TGTGCCACCCGGGGTCCGGGAGACTGGCAAGAGACCCAGTACTTC. Amino acids: CATRGPGDWQETQYF.